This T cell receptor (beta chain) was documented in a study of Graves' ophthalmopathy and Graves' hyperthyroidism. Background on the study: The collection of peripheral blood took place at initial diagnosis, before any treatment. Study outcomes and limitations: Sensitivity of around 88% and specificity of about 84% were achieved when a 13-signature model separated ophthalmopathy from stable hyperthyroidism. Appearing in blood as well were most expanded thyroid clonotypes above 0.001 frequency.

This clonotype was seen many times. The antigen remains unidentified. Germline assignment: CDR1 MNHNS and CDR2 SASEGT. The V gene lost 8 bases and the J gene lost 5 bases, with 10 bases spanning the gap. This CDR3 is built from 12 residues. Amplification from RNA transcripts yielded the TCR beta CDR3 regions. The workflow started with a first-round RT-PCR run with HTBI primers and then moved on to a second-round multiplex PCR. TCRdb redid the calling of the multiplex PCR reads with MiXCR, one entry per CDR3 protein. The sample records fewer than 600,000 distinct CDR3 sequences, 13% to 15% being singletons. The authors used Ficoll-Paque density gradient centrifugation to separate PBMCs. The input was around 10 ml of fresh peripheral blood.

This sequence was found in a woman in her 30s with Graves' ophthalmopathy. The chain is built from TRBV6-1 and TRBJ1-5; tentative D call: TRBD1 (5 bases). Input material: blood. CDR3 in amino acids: CASQGEDQPQHF. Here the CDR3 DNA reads TGTGCCAGCCAGGGAGAGGATCAGCCCCAGCATTTT.